The sequence of this T cell receptor beta chain was determined in a study of shared clonotypes between healthy human individuals. The germline V gene has CDR1 SGHAT and CDR2 FQNNGV. The CDR3 length is 11 residues. Trimming took off 5 bases at V and 5 bases at J, with 7 bases between the two ends. This clone showed up just once. The assay was immunoSEQ multiplex PCR, and TCRdb's table has in-frame clones only and misses some. The table records around 510,000 clones, roughly 95% of them present only once. The chain links TRBV11-2 to TRBJ2-7; D gene ambiguous. The clonotype was recovered from a woman aged 25 to 39 in good health. Sequencing used naive CD4+ T cells sorted from blood. Subset indicated: CD45RA+ positively selected. The CDR3, as DNA: TGTGCCAGCAGCAAGTTCGACGAGCAGTACTTC. Translation gives CASSKFDEQYF.